The sequence of this T cell receptor (beta chain) was determined in a study of blood T cell repertoires in COVID-19. Study information: COVID-19 samples, acute and convalescent, were from the United States, Italy and Spain. PBMCs, B-cell-depleted T cells, or T cells provided the cDNA or gDNA that made up the material.

From germline, CDR1 is KGHSH and CDR2 LQKENI. With V trimmed by 4 bases and J by 8 bases, 5 bases remained unmatched. The CDR3 totals 14 residues. Only in-frame clones appear in the TCRdb table, and some are missing; sequencing was by immunoSEQ multiplex PCR. This sample has about 270,000 clones, with roughly 83% found just once. J is TRBJ1-6 and V is TRBV18; 7 nucleotides align to TRBD1. This receptor was identified in a woman older than 75 with COVID-19, enrolled during active disease. Sequencing used peripheral blood. DNA for the CDR3: TGTGCCAGCTCACTTTACGACAGGGATTCACCCCTCCACTTT. It is translated as CASSLYDRDSPLHF.